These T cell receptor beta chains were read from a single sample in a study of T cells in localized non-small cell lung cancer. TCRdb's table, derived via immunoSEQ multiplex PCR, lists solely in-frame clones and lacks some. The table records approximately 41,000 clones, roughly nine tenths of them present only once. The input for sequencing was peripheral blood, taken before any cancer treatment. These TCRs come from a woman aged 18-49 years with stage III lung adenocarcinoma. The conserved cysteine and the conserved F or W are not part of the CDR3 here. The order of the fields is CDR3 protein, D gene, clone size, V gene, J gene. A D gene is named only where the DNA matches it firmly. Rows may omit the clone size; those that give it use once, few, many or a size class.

ASSLGLATYNEQF	.	.	TRBV7-3	TRBJ2-1
ASSPAGRVNSPLH	.	.	TRBV18	TRBJ1-6
ASSAGQGTNGYT	TRBD1	.	TRBV5-1	TRBJ1-2
ASRVGTGYEQF	TRBD1	once	TRBV5-5	TRBJ2-1
ASSFGQATYEQY	TRBD1	.	TRBV7-9	TRBJ2-7
ASRGTGGLNQPQH	TRBD1	.	TRBV19	TRBJ1-5
ASSLARTGRMNTEAF	TRBD1	.	TRBV7-2	TRBJ1-1
ASSLGISEGYT	.	.	TRBV9	TRBJ1-2
ASSPVNLAADLLRQY	.	.	TRBV5-1	TRBJ2-7
ASSLERQETQY	.	.	TRBV5-1	TRBJ2-5
ATTGQVGNQPQH	TRBD1	.	TRBV6-6	TRBJ1-5
ATSRDEADPDTQY	.	.	TRBV15	TRBJ2-3
ASSLQGKAYEQY	.	.	TRBV5-1	TRBJ2-7
ASSLQGATGTGELF	TRBD1	.	TRBV9	TRBJ2-2
ASGTGGSPLH	TRBD1	.	TRBV6-6	TRBJ1-6
ASSLKSGLNYGYT	.	few	TRBV5-6	TRBJ1-2
ASSASGPDEQY	.	.	TRBV5-6	TRBJ2-7
ASSKGDGYSPLH	.	.	TRBV21-1	TRBJ1-6
ASSEAGYHGYT	.	.	TRBV25-1	TRBJ1-2
ASSGTANRGNSPLH	.	once	TRBV11-1	TRBJ1-6
ASSPGTGLNIQY	.	.	TRBV6-6	TRBJ2-4
AWSYLTTGATNEKLF	.	.	TRBV30	TRBJ1-4
ASSEREGGNSPLH	.	once	TRBV10-2	TRBJ1-6
ASSLRVTGSSVGDTQY	.	.	TRBV5-1	TRBJ2-3
ASSLDTRVSDEQY	.	.	TRBV7-6	TRBJ2-7
ASSPSQGSPGELF	.	.	TRBV6-5	TRBJ2-2
ASSQDHGGNYGYT	.	.	TRBV4-1	TRBJ1-2
ASSSGLANTDTQY	TRBD2	.	TRBV27	TRBJ2-3
ASSPTGTVYEQY	TRBD1	.	TRBV18	TRBJ2-7
ASSGSGGNQETQY	TRBD2	.	TRBV9	TRBJ2-5
SGSKSAGNEQF	.	.	TRBV29-1	TRBJ2-1
ASSFPGETEQF	.	.	TRBV7-9	TRBJ2-1
ASSPRDAAYEQY	.	.	TRBV18	TRBJ2-7
ASSQAAYGYT	.	.	TRBV14	TRBJ1-2
ASSSAGTGVSRNIQY	TRBD1	.	TRBV5-1	TRBJ2-4
ASSSHSDTDTQY	.	few	TRBV9	TRBJ2-3